This TCR beta chain was sequenced for a study of T cells after yellow fever vaccination. Study-level points and caveats: Abundant bulk-derived clonotypes could contaminate FACS-sorted repertoires. Reappearing after the booster were most of the clones from primary vaccination (less than 98% CD4, 70% to 90% CD8).

TCRdb ran MiXCR on the 5' RACE reads and lists one entry per CDR3 protein. The top ten clones hold approximately 0.84% of a sample with under 300,000 distinct CDR3 sequences, less than 8.5% of them seen once. The CDR3 is 14 residues long. The V end was cut by 5 bases, the J end by 5 bases, with 16 bases between. In germline, CDR1 is SQVTM, CDR2 ANQGSEA. Comment on this clonotype: Antigen specificity is unknown.

The rearrangement joins TRBV29-1 to TRBJ2-1; D could derive from TRBD1 or TRBD2 (5 bases each). The sequence came from a man under 40 who received the YFV17D yellow fever vaccine. The source was CD4+ T cells sorted from PBMCs, collected 15 days after the yellow fever booster vaccination. CDR3 sequence reads: CSVLIARGHNEQFF. CDR3 bases: TGCAGCGTTCTCATAGCGAGGGGCCACAATGAGCAGTTCTTC.